The following is a T cell receptor (beta chain) sequence with its context. Antigen unknown. This sample was included in a study of shared clonotypes between healthy human individuals. Overall study results and limits: Measured sharing among donors was expected to vary with sequencing depth.

Replicate sorted-subset PCRs were loaded with around 0.2 ug DNA, approximately 31,000 T cell genomes. Here immunoSEQ multiplex PCR was the method, and the copy in TCRdb shows in-frame clones only, minus some. The sample includes about 1.5 million clones, nearly 99% of them seen just once. V dropped 0 bases and J dropped 3 bases, with 9 bases sitting between them. In germline, CDR1 is KGHSH, CDR2 LQKENI. The CDR3 has 14 residues. The sequencing sample was made of naive CD4+ T cells sorted from blood. Subset given: CD45RA+ positively selected. J is TRBJ2-7 and V is TRBV18; tentatively, D is TRBD2 (6 bases). This sequence was found in a man in his thirties or forties in good health. The CDR3 here is CASSPPGLLYEQYF. The CDR3, as DNA: TGTGCCAGCTCACCACCGGGACTTCTCTACGAGCAGTACTTC.